The 12 T cell receptor beta chains listed next were all sequenced from one sample in a study of cytomegalovirus exposure and HLA in healthy donors (dated by TCRdb to 2015 to 2018). The library was prepared using the immunoSEQ multiplex PCR assay. For the multiplex PCR, a mixture combining 60 forward primers for TCR Vbeta segments and 13 reverse primers for TCR Jbeta segments was used. Sourced from immuneACCESS, this table was stored by TCRdb with only in-frame sequences that have V and J called. A share of the clones is absent; for the studies checked, an unresolved V gene accounts for under half, and the remainder has no known explanation. Present in this sample are about 90,000 clones, under 80% of which were seen just once. Approximately 20% of the sample lies in the top ten. Sequenced sample: PBMCs. The source of these receptors is a young man in good health and CMV-seropositive.

The chain carries TRBV10-1 and TRBJ1-1; possibly TRBD1 for D (6 bases). This CDR3 comprises 15 residues. V was trimmed by 7 bases and J by 0 bases, leaving 15 bases between them. Germline lookup yields CDR1 WNHNN and CDR2 SYGVQD (reference sequence). CDR3 nucleotides: TGCGCCAGCACCCCGCCCGGGGACATGAACACTGAAGCTTTCTTT. This sequence encodes CASTPPGDMNTEAFF.

This chain links TRBV9 with TRBJ1-2, with 7 bases fitting TRBD1. This CDR3 has 13 residues. The germline CDR1 and CDR2 sequences are SGDLS and YYNGEE. The J segment lost 8 bases and the V segment lost 0 bases, leaving 4 bases of the junction unmatched. The CDR3 loop reads CASSVEQGRGYTF. The CDR3 DNA reads as TGTGCCAGCAGCGTAGAACAGGGGAGAGGCTACACCTTC.

The rearrangement uses TRBV7-3 and TRBJ2-3; 8 positions match TRBD2. Germline trimming cut 3 bases from V and 2 bases from J; bases unmatched to any gene: 1. The germline V gene encodes CDR1 SGHTA and CDR2 FQGTGA. This CDR3 region has 14 residues. The CDR3 sequence: CASSLGLDTDTQYF. Written as DNA, the CDR3 is TGTGCCAGCAGCTTGGGACTAGACACAGATACGCAGTATTTT.

This sequence joins TRBV19 and TRBJ2-7, with 12 bases matching TRBD2. J gave up 5 bases and V 8 bases, and 4 bases lay outside the gene matches. CDR1 and CDR2 (germline): LNHDA, SQIVND (reference sequence). CDR3 size: 13 residues. CDR3 loop: CASSGLAGNEQYF. In nucleotides, the CDR3 is TGTGCCAGTTCCGGACTAGCGGGAAACGAGCAGTACTTC.

The V call is TRBV7-3, the J call TRBJ1-4; 10 nucleotides match TRBD1. V lost 5 bases and J lost 7; bases outside the gene matches: 4. The CDR3 consists of 14 residues. Germline values: CDR1 SGHTA, CDR2 FQGTGA. The CDR3 DNA reads TGTGCCAGCAGCCCCCGGGACAGGGGTGAAAAACTGTTTTTT. As protein: CASSPRDRGEKLFF.

This rearrangement joins TRBV11-2 to TRBJ2-1; 7 positions match TRBD2. The CDR3 totals 14 residues. Germline V CDR1 and CDR2: SGHAT, FQNNGV. After removal of 5 bases from V and 6 bases from J, the junction contained 7 bases not matched to a gene. The CDR3 spells CASSPGTIGNEQFF. CDR3 in DNA: TGTGCCAGCAGCCCAGGGACTATCGGCAATGAGCAGTTCTTC.

As DNA, the CDR3 is TGTGCCAGCAGCCTTGGGACAGGGGGTAGGAACACTGAAGCTTTCTTT. As protein: CASSLGTGGRNTEAFF. This sequence joins TRBV7-9 and TRBJ1-1, with 11 bases fitting TRBD1. Germline values: CDR1 SEHNR, CDR2 FQNEAQ (reference sequence). The ends lost 5 bases at V and 1 base at J; junction bases unmatched: 6. This CDR3 spans 16 amino acids.

This chain connects TRBV5-1 to TRBJ1-5; TRBD1 matches at 10 bases. The germline gives CDR1 SGHRS, CDR2 YFSETQ. The CDR3 consists of 15 residues. V lost 0 bases and J lost 5; bases outside the gene matches: 2. In DNA, the CDR3 is TGCGCCAGCAGCTTGGACGGGACAGGGGATCAGCCCCAGCATTTT. The encoded protein is CASSLDGTGDQPQHF.

The rearrangement links TRBV18 to TRBJ2-3, with TRBD2 identical over 9 bases. V lost 2 bases and J lost 0; bases outside the gene matches: 15. The CDR3 spans 20 residues. Germline V CDR1 and CDR2: KGHSH, LQKENI. The CDR3 is CASSPNLSAGGTWSTDTQYF. The CDR3 coding sequence is TGTGCCAGCTCACCAAATCTTTCGGCGGGAGGGACGTGGAGCACAGATACGCAGTATTTT. Filled out from reference TRBV18 and TRBJ2-3, the complete variable domain reads NAGVMQNPRHLVRRRGQEARLRCSPMKGHSHVYWYRQLPEEGLKFMVYLQKENIIDESGMPKERFSAEFPKEGPSILRIQQVVRGDSAAYFCASSPNLSAGGTWSTDTQYFGPGTRLTVL.

This clone has just a few counts. The chain recombines TRBV2 with TRBJ1-5, with TRBD1 matching over 8 bases. The CDR3 sequence is 13 residues long. V gave up 1 base and J gave up 11 bases; unmatched junction bases: 4. Germline values: CDR1 SNHLY, CDR2 FYNNEI. CDR3 region: CASSEGTGLAQHF. The CDR3 nucleotides read TGTGCCAGCAGTGAAGGGACAGGGTTGGCCCAGCATTTT.

V usage is TRBV5-4 and J usage is TRBJ1-1, with 10 bases identical to TRBD1. This CDR3 comprises 17 residues. The germline CDR1 and CDR2 sequences are SGHNT and YYREEE (reference sequence). The trim removed 5 bases at V and 0 bases at J, leaving 10 bases unmatched. The CDR3 loop is CASSSRQGAVMNTEAFF. In nucleotides, the CDR3 is TGTGCCAGCAGTTCCCGACAGGGGGCTGTAATGAACACTGAAGCTTTCTTT.

Remarks on this clone: One end of the junction is discordant with germline, which a read error may explain. The CDR3, as DNA: TGTGCTAGCAGCCGAGGGGGACCTCCGGGCGAGCAGTACTTC. Protein product: CASSRGGPPGEQYF. The chain links TRBV7-7 to TRBJ2-7; TRBD1 is a possible D gene (6 bases). The CDR3 covers 14 residues. Germline loops: CDR1 SSHAT, CDR2 FNYEAQ (reference sequence).